Presented here are 15 T cell receptor beta chains from one specimen sequenced in a study of Ad26.COV2.S vaccination and SARS-CoV-2 variants. Profiling relied on immunoSEQ multiplex PCR, and the TCRdb table lists in-frame clones only, not all of them. The sample carries nearly 400,000 clones, approximately 90% recorded once. Specified treatment: 15 to 20 received Ad26.COV2.S at low or high dose, single or two shots; about five received placebo; per-sample allocation not given. On day 63 after the first injection, vaccine and placebo recipients gave samples. Sequenced material: peripheral blood, taken in a trial of Ad26.COV2.S vaccine versus placebo. Receptors originate from a person between 18 and 65 years old who received the Ad26.COV2.S COVID-19 vaccine or a placebo.

The CDR3 protein is CASSQGDTGANVLTF. CDR3 in DNA: TGTGCCAGCAGTCAAGGGGATACTGGGGCCAACGTCCTGACTTTC. The chain joins TRBV6-2 or TRBV6-3 to TRBJ2-6, with D possibly matching TRBD1 (5 bases). The CDR3 is made up of 15 amino acids. Germline values: CDR1 MNHEY, CDR2 SVGEGT. V was trimmed by 5 bases and J by 2 bases, leaving 10 bases between them.

Concerning this clone itself: The sample carries other DNA sequences with the same CDR3. V and J are TRBV28 and TRBJ1-5; 9 bases align to TRBD1. The CDR3 is made up of 15 amino acids. With V trimmed by 4 bases and J by 1 base, 2 bases remained unmatched. Per germline, CDR1 MDHEN and CDR2 SYDVKM. CDR3 protein: CASSWGQGSNQPQHF. The CDR3 DNA sequence: TGTGCCAGCAGTTGGGGACAGGGAAGCAATCAGCCCCAGCATTTT.

CDR3 in DNA: TGTGCCAGCAGTGATTTGGACAGGGCGAACACCGGGGAGCTGTTTTTT. This sequence encodes CASSDLDRANTGELFF. The rearrangement joins TRBV25-1 to TRBJ2-2; 8 positions match TRBD1. The CDR3 extends over 16 amino acids. The germline gives CDR1 MGHDK, CDR2 SYGVNS. The V gene end was trimmed by 3 bases and the J gene end by 0 bases; junction bases not matched to a gene: 3.

The chain has TRBV28 and TRBJ1-2; D possibly corresponds to TRBD1 (6 bases). The CDR3 sequence is 15 residues long. Germline V gene lookup returns CDR1 MDHEN and CDR2 SYDVKM. V lost 6 bases to trimming and J lost 3 bases, with 17 bases between them. The CDR3: CASSPYRVTDYGYTF. The CDR3 DNA reads as TGTGCCAGCAGCCCATACAGGGTGACGGACTATGGCTACACCTTC.

The V gene is TRBV11-2, the J gene TRBJ2-3, with D uncertain. The V end was cut by 0 bases, the J end by 3 bases, with 7 bases between. This CDR3 is 14 amino acids long. Germline lookup yields CDR1 SGHAT and CDR2 FQNNGV. CDR3 sequence reads: CASSLDPRTDTQYF. CDR3 nucleotide sequence: TGTGCCAGCAGCTTAGATCCCCGTACAGATACGCAGTATTTT.

The V gene is TRBV9, the J gene TRBJ2-7, with D possibly TRBD2 on 6 matching bases. The V end was cut by 1 base, the J end by 6 bases, with 11 bases between. The CDR3 consists of 13 residues. Germline V gene sequence: CDR1 SGDLS, CDR2 YYNGEE. CDR3 sequence (DNA): TGTGCCAGCAGCGTAATAACGGGAGTCGAGCAGTACTTC. This gives the protein CASSVITGVEQYF. The variable domain in full, with the rest retrieved from reference TRBV9 and TRBJ2-7, is DSGVTQTPKHLITATGQRVTLRCSPRSGDLSVYWYQQSLDQGLQFLIQYYNGEERAKGNILERFSAQQFPDLHSELNLSSLELGDSALYFCASSVITGVEQYFGPGTRLTVT.

V and J are TRBV5-1 and TRBJ2-7; 7 nucleotides line up with TRBD1. This CDR3 contains 15 residues. With V trimmed by 4 bases and J by 2 bases, 9 bases remained unmatched. CDR1 is SGHRS, CDR2 YFSETQ, per germline. The CDR3, as DNA: TGCGCCAGCAGCCCTAATGCAGGGGGACCCTACGAGCAGTACTTC. This encodes CASSPNAGGPYEQYF.

This clone was counted once. The chain uses TRBV30 and TRBJ1-1; TRBD1 aligns across 7 bases. The CDR3 extends over 11 amino acids. From germline, CDR1 is GTSNPN and CDR2 SVGIG (reference sequence). The V and J ends lost 8 bases and 1 base, in that order; junction bases with no gene match: 1. CDR3 region: CARQGNTEAFF. CDR3 bases: TGTGCCAGACAGGGGAACACTGAAGCTTTCTTT.

The CDR3 nucleotides are TGCGCCAGCAGAGCGGCACCCACCCTCTACGAGCAGTACTTC. Protein sequence: CASRAAPTLYEQYF. The rearrangement links TRBV5-1 to TRBJ2-7; D possibly corresponds to TRBD2 (5 bases). CDR1 SGHRS and CDR2 YFSETQ come from the germline V gene. This CDR3 region has 14 residues. Deletions cut 5 bases from V and 3 bases from J, with 15 bases between. Full variable domain (missing parts from reference TRBV5-1 and TRBJ2-7): KAGVTQTPRYLIKTRGQQVTLSCSPISGHRSVSWYQQTPGQGLQFLFEYFSETQRNKGNFPGRFSGRQFSNSRSEMNVSTLELGDSALYLCASRAAPTLYEQYFGPGTRLTVT.

Turning to this clone: The junction departs from the called germline gene at one end, perhaps through a read error. The chain has TRBV2 and TRBJ1-1; D is perhaps TRBD1 (6 bases). The CDR3 has 15 amino acids. From germline, CDR1 is SNHLY and CDR2 FYNNEI. In nucleotides, the CDR3 is TGTGCCCGCAGTGCTGGGGGAGATAGGGGGGTTAAAGCTTTCTTT. Translating it yields CARSAGGDRGVKAFF. Drawing the rest from reference TRBV2 and TRBJ1-1, the complete variable domain is EPEVTQTPSHQVTQMGQEVILRCVPISNHLYFYWYRQILGQKVEFLVSFYNNEISEKSEIFDDQFSVERPDGSNFTLKIRSTKLEDSAMYFCARSAGGDRGVKAFFGQGTRLTVV.

The chain joins TRBV7-9 to TRBJ1-5; no reliable D call. Trimming pared 1 base from V and 2 bases from J, leaving 6 bases between. Germline V CDR1 and CDR2: SEHNR, FQNEAQ (reference sequence). The CDR3 covers 14 residues. CDR3 sequence reads: CASSLDQGNQPQHF. In DNA form, the CDR3 reads TGTGCCAGCAGCTTAGATCAGGGCAATCAGCCCCAGCATTTT.

CDR3 region: CASSLRTRHDEQFF. Here the CDR3 DNA reads TGCGCCAGCAGCTTACGGACTCGTCACGATGAGCAGTTCTTC. This rearrangement joins TRBV4-1 to TRBJ2-1; D is possibly TRBD2 (5 bases). Between the trimmed V and J ends, which lost 5 bases and 8 bases, there was a span of 16 bases. Germline lookup yields CDR1 MGHRA and CDR2 YSYEKL. This CDR3 comprises 14 residues.

The chain recombines TRBV30 with TRBJ2-2; 11 bases line up with TRBD2. V lost 3 bases, J lost 6 bases, and 15 bases stayed unmatched. Germline loops: CDR1 GTSNPN, CDR2 SVGIG (reference sequence). This CDR3 region has 18 residues. The DNA of the CDR3 is TGTGCCTGGAGGGGCTCCCCACCTCTAGCGGGAGGCCCCGGGGAGCTGTTTTTT. Protein sequence: CAWRGSPPLAGGPGELFF.

V and J are TRBV27 and TRBJ2-7; D is uncertain. Germline V gene sequence: CDR1 MNHEY, CDR2 SMNVEV (reference sequence). CDR3 size: 14 residues. The germline V and J ends were trimmed by 3 bases and 0 bases, with 9 bases remaining between them. CDR3 sequence: CASSFSLSSYEQYF. For the CDR3, the DNA is TGTGCCAGCAGTTTCTCTCTATCCTCCTACGAGCAGTACTTC.

The gene calls are TRBV28 and TRBJ2-5; the D gene is possibly TRBD2 (6 bases). CDR3 length equals 15 residues. Trimming cost V 1 base and J 0 bases, with 9 bases left between them. Germline V CDR1 and CDR2: MDHEN, SYDVKM. This chain's CDR3 is CASSLSGSHQETQYF. CDR3 nucleotide sequence: TGTGCCAGCAGTTTATCCGGGAGTCACCAAGAGACCCAGTACTTC.